A single T cell receptor (beta chain) is shown here with its context. In this sample, this clone turned up a few times. No cognate antigen has been identified for it. The sample holds no much larger clone one base away, and base qualities are not on file. The data belong to a study of blood T cell repertoires in COVID-19 (dated by TCRdb to the early 2020s). Broadly, across the study: The collaborator samples originated in the United States, Italy and Spain and spanned the acute and convalescent phases of COVID-19. The prospective study material was composed of cDNA or gDNA derived from T cells, B-cell-depleted T cells, or PBMCs. Subjects who had been exposed to COVID-19, were actively infected with it, or had recovered from it provided the deeply sampled blood TCRbeta repertoires that made up the dataset. The repertoires were made available in a free public database intended to serve as a resource for research on the immune response to SARS-CoV-2. The samples were drawn from the first 160 participants of the ongoing ImmuneRACE study and from 1,254 subjects provided by 6 global collaborators. A de-identified subject ID, COVID-19 status, age in years and sex were almost always included in the sample metadata. Where HLA class I and class II types were available, the types were taken from metadata supplied by the sample provider, not from assay-based typing. Study-wide conclusions, independent of this receptor: Clinical and demographic metadata were provided uncurated, with the amount varying by source and participant.

TCRbeta CDR3 regions were amplified from genomic DNA by means of the immunoSEQ Assay, a bias-controlled multiplex PCR. The study's processing was this. Within the assay, amplification of reference gene primers was used to estimate how many nucleated cells each sample contained. To quantify the absolute abundance of each unique TCRbeta CDR3 rearrangement, sequence reads were collapsed and filtered. For each sample, productive Simpson clonality was calculated as the square root of Simpson's diversity index across productive rearrangements. Sourced from immuneACCESS, this table was stored by TCRdb with only in-frame sequences that have V and J called. A share of the clones is absent; for the studies checked, an unresolved V gene accounts for under half, and the remainder has no known explanation. That table gives V, J and clone size, and the DNA gave D and trimming. The table for this sample lists about 400,000 clones; around nine tenths of them were counted only once. About 1.7% of the sample is taken by the ten largest.

Enrolling through a virtual design, the prospective study's participants ranged in age from roughly 18 to 95 years and lived across 20 to 30 United States geographic areas. To assign participants to cohorts, the prospective study relied on clinical history that participants themselves reported in a screening survey and a study questionnaire. For ImmuneRACE Cohort 3, a participant was defined as recovered based on two consecutive negative NP/OP PCR tests, clearance by a healthcare professional, or resolution of symptoms. In the prospective study, mobile phlebotomists collected whole blood, serum and a nasopharyngeal or oropharyngeal swab from each participant. Additional blood draws and questionnaires over an approximately 2-month period could optionally be provided by prospective study participants. Before DNA extraction, blood samples from the prospective study were shipped at room temperature or frozen.

CDR1 and CDR2 are drawn from the germline V gene (reference sequence): LGHDT, YNNKEL. CDR3 length: 15 amino acids, cysteine to phenylalanine. Only the CDR3 DNA stays, 45 bases, in frame from base 1. V and J are truncated by 1 base and 5 bases respectively, leaving an intervening sequence of 9 bases. The TCR sequence derives from a woman aged 25 to 45 who had recovered from COVID-19. The sequenced sample was PBMCs or T cells enriched from blood (not recorded which). The rearrangement joined TRBV3-1 (or the pseudogene TRBV3-2) to TRBJ1-6; there is no confident call for the D gene. The sequenced DNA: TGTGCCAGCAGCCAAGCGGGATCTAATAATTCACCCCTCCACTTT. The translation is CASSQAGSNNSPLHF.